A selection of T cell receptor beta chains follows, all from one sample in a study of blood T cell repertoires in COVID-19. Assay: immunoSEQ multiplex PCR; the TCRdb copy retains only in-frame clones and omits some. The table lists some 150,000 clones, more than 75% of them singletons, with 1% to 1.5% in the top ten. Sequences were obtained from PBMCs or T cells enriched from blood (not recorded which). The receptors originated from a woman in her 30s with acute COVID-19. Both conserved end residues are part of each CDR3. Fields, in order: clone size, J gene, D gene, V gene, CDR3 protein, CDR3 DNA. The D gene is left open where the match is weak. Part of the rows lack a size; the others show once, few, many or a class for expanded clones.

size: once
J: TRBJ2-1
D: TRBD2
V: TRBV13
CDR3: CASSLFAGGPQSSNEQFF
DNA: TGTGCCAGCAGCTTATTTGCGGGAGGGCCGCAGTCGTCCAATGAGCAGTTCTTC

size: .
J: TRBJ1-1
D: .
V: TRBV7-2
CDR3: CASSLVEGDTEAFF
DNA: TGTGCCAGCAGCTTAGTGGAGGGAGACACTGAAGCTTTCTTT

size: .
J: TRBJ1-5
D: .
V: TRBV24-1
CDR3: CATGTQYSNQPQHF
DNA: TGTGCCACCGGAACACAGTATAGCAATCAGCCCCAGCATTTT

size: .
J: TRBJ1-3
D: .
V: TRBV3-1/TRBV3-2
CDR3: CASTPGNTIYF
DNA: TGTGCCAGCACCCCAGGAAACACCATATATTTT

size: .
J: TRBJ1-4
D: .
V: TRBV28
CDR3: CASSPRQSTNEKLFF
DNA: TGTGCCAGCAGCCCCAGACAGTCAACTAATGAAAAACTGTTTTTT

size: .
J: TRBJ2-1
D: TRBD2
V: TRBV6-2/TRBV6-3
CDR3: CASSYWVSGSNEQFF
DNA: TGTGCCAGCAGTTACTGGGTTAGCGGGAGCAATGAGCAGTTCTTC

size: .
J: TRBJ1-1
D: .
V: TRBV28
CDR3: CASSRISTEAFF
DNA: TGTGCCAGCAGTCGTATTAGCACTGAAGCTTTCTTT

size: .
J: TRBJ1-1
D: .
V: TRBV4-3
CDR3: CASSQDIRRATEAFF
DNA: TGCGCCAGCAGCCAAGATATCCGGCGGGCCACTGAAGCTTTCTTT

size: .
J: TRBJ2-2
D: .
V: TRBV27
CDR3: CASSPTNTGELFF
DNA: TGTGCCAGCAGCCCCACGAACACCGGGGAGCTGTTTTTT

size: .
J: TRBJ1-4
D: .
V: TRBV7-6
CDR3: CASSLVTVQGASEKLFF
DNA: TGTGCCAGCAGCTTAGTTACAGTACAGGGTGCTAGTGAAAAACTGTTTTTT

size: .
J: TRBJ2-7
D: TRBD1
V: TRBV5-6
CDR3: CASSWGQGNYEQYF
DNA: TGTGCCAGCAGCTGGGGACAGGGAAACTACGAGCAGTACTTC

size: .
J: TRBJ2-7
D: .
V: TRBV7-2
CDR3: CASSLAAGGTYEQYF
DNA: TGTGCCAGCAGCTTAGCTGCCGGAGGGACCTACGAGCAGTACTTC

size: .
J: TRBJ2-1
D: .
V: TRBV7-8
CDR3: CASSLAGVSLESYNEQFF
DNA: TGTGCCAGCAGCTTAGCGGGAGTTAGTCTCGAATCCTACAATGAGCAGTTCTTC

size: .
J: TRBJ1-1
D: .
V: TRBV4-1
CDR3: CASSQEAVLNTEAFF
DNA: TGCGCCAGCAGCCAAGAAGCGGTTTTGAACACTGAAGCTTTCTTT

size: few
J: TRBJ2-5
D: .
V: TRBV6-6
CDR3: CASRQRREETQYF
DNA: TGTGCCAGCAGACAAAGACGGGAAGAGACCCAGTACTTC

size: .
J: TRBJ2-1
D: TRBD1
V: TRBV5-6
CDR3: CASNRGISDEQFF
DNA: TGTGCCAGCAACAGGGGAATTTCAGATGAGCAGTTCTTC

size: .
J: TRBJ1-5
D: .
V: TRBV4-1
CDR3: CASSQVSTGTNQPQHF
DNA: TGCGCCAGCAGCCAAGTCTCGACAGGCACAAATCAGCCCCAGCATTTT

size: .
J: TRBJ2-1
D: .
V: TRBV7-2
CDR3: CASSLDGVLGNEQFF
DNA: TGTGCCAGCAGCTTAGACGGGGTCTTGGGGAATGAGCAGTTCTTC

size: .
J: TRBJ2-3
D: .
V: TRBV29-1
CDR3: CSVVRISTDTQYF
DNA: TGCAGCGTTGTGCGGATTAGCACAGATACGCAGTATTTT

size: .
J: TRBJ1-4
D: .
V: TRBV10-3
CDR3: CAISEALSSEKLFF
DNA: TGTGCCATCAGCGAGGCGCTCTCTTCCGAAAAACTGTTTTTT

size: .
J: TRBJ2-3
D: TRBD1
V: TRBV11-2
CDR3: CASSFTGADTQYF
DNA: TGTGCCAGCAGCTTTACAGGGGCAGATACGCAGTATTTT

size: .
J: TRBJ1-1
D: .
V: TRBV27
CDR3: CASCGGVEAFF
DNA: TGTGCCTCATGCGGGGGGGTCGAAGCTTTCTTT

size: .
J: TRBJ2-7
D: .
V: TRBV19
CDR3: CASSIGGTAYEQYF
DNA: TGTGCCAGTAGTATCGGCGGGACAGCCTACGAGCAGTACTTC

size: .
J: TRBJ2-6
D: TRBD2
V: TRBV5-1
CDR3: CASRREDGANVLTF
DNA: TGCGCCAGCAGACGGGAGGATGGGGCCAACGTCCTGACTTTC

size: .
J: TRBJ2-5
D: TRBD2
V: TRBV4-3
CDR3: CASSQRQGLAETQYF
DNA: TGCGCCAGCAGCCAAAGACAGGGACTAGCTGAGACCCAGTACTTC

size: .
J: TRBJ1-5
D: .
V: TRBV5-1
CDR3: CASSANQGSPQHF
DNA: TGCGCCAGCAGCGCCAACCAGGGGTCGCCCCAGCATTTT

size: once
J: TRBJ2-3
D: .
V: TRBV10-3
CDR3: CAIKARVDSDTQYF
DNA: TGTGCCATCAAAGCCAGGGTGGATTCAGATACGCAGTATTTT

size: .
J: TRBJ2-7
D: TRBD2
V: TRBV5-6
CDR3: CASSGPPGTSRSKQYF
DNA: TGTGCCAGCAGCGGGCCCCCCGGGACTAGCAGGTCCAAGCAGTACTTC

size: .
J: TRBJ2-3
D: TRBD2
V: TRBV7-2
CDR3: CASSLGVWTSGSRADTQYF
DNA: TGTGCCAGCAGCTTAGGGGTCTGGACTAGCGGGAGTAGGGCAGATACGCAGTATTTT

size: .
J: TRBJ2-1
D: TRBD1
V: TRBV7-3
CDR3: CASSGKGTGVNEQFF
DNA: TGTGCCAGCAGCGGAAAGGGGACAGGGGTCAATGAGCAGTTCTTC

size: .
J: TRBJ2-1
D: .
V: TRBV7-9
CDR3: CASSLALGKSSYNEQFF
DNA: TGTGCCAGCAGCTTAGCGCTAGGCAAGAGCTCCTACAATGAGCAGTTCTTC

size: .
J: TRBJ2-1
D: TRBD1
V: TRBV5-1
CDR3: CASSLVAGGSNEQFF
DNA: TGCGCCAGCAGCTTGGTGGCAGGGGGAAGCAATGAGCAGTTCTTC

size: .
J: TRBJ1-6
D: .
V: TRBV7-8
CDR3: CASSLQEGSPLHF
DNA: TGTGCCAGCAGTCTTCAGGAGGGGTCACCCCTCCACTTT

size: .
J: TRBJ2-3
D: TRBD1
V: TRBV19
CDR3: CASSIYPGRGYGDTQYF
DNA: TGTGCCAGTAGTATATATCCCGGCAGGGGGTATGGAGATACGCAGTATTTT